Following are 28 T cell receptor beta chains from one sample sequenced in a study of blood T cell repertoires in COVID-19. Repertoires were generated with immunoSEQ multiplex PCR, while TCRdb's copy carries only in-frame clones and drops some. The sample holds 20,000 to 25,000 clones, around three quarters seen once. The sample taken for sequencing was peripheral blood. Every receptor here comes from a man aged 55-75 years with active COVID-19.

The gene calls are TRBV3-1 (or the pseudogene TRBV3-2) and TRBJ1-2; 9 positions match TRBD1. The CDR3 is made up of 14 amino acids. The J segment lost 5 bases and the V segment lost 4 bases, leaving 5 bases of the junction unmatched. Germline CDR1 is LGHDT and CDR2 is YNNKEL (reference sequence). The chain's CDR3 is CASSPFGTGYGYTF. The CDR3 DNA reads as TGTGCCAGCAGCCCCTTCGGGACAGGGTATGGCTACACCTTC.

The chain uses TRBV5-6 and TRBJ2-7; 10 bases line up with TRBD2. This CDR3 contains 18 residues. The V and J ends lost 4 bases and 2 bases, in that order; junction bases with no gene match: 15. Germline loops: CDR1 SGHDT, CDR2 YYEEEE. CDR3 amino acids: CASSRKSGRALKTYEQYF. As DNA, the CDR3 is TGTGCCAGCAGCAGGAAAAGCGGGAGGGCCCTCAAGACCTACGAGCAGTACTTC.

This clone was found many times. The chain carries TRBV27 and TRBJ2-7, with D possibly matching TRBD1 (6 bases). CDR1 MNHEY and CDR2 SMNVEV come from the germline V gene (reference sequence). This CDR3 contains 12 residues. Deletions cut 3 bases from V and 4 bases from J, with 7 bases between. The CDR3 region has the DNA TGTGCCAGCAGTTTCACAGGGTACGAGCAGTACTTC. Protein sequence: CASSFTGYEQYF.

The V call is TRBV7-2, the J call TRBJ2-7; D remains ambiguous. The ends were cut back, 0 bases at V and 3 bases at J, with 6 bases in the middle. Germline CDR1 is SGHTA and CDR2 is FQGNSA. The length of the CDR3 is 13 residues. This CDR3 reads CASSLASDYEQYF. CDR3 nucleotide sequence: TGTGCCAGCAGCTTAGCAAGCGACTACGAGCAGTACTTC.

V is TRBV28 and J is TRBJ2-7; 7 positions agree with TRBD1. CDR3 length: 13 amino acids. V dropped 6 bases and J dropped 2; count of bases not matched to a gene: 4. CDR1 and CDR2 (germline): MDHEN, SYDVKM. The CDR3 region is CASRRTGAYEQYF. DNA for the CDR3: TGTGCCAGCAGAAGGACAGGAGCCTACGAGCAGTACTTC. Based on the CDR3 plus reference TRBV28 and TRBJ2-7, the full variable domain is DVKVTQSSRYLVKRTGEKVFLECVQDMDHENMFWYRQDPGLGLRLIYFSYDVKMKEKGDIPEGYSVSREKKERFSLILESASTNQTSMYLCASRRTGAYEQYFGPGTRLTVT.

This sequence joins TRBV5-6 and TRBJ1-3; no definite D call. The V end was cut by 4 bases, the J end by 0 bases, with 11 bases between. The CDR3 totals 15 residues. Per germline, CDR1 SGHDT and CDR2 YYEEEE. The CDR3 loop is CASSQTVTSGNTIYF. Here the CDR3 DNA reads TGTGCCAGCAGCCAAACAGTCACCTCTGGAAACACCATATATTTT.

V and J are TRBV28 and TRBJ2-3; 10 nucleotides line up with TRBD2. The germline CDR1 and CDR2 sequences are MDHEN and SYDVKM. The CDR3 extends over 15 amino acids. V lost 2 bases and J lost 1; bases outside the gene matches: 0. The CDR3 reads CASSLGTSGTDTQYF. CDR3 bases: TGTGCCAGCAGTTTAGGGACTAGCGGCACAGATACGCAGTATTTT.

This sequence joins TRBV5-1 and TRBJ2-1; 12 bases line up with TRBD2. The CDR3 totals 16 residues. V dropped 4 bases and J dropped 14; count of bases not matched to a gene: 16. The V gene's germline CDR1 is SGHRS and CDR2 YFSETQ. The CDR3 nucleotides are TGCGCCAGCAGCCTCGGCAGGCTAGCGGGAGGGCCTAATGAGTTCTTC. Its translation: CASSLGRLAGGPNEFF.

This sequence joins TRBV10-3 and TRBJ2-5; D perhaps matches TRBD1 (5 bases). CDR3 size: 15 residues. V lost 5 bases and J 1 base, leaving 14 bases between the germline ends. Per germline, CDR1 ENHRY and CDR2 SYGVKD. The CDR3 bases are TGTGCCATCAGTTGGTCGACAGTGGGCCAAGAGACCCAGTACTTC. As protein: CAISWSTVGQETQYF.

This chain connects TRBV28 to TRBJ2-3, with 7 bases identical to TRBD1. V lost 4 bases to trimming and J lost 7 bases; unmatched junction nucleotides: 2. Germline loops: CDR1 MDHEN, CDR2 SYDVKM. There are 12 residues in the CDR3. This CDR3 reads CASSSGGYTQYF. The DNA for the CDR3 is TGTGCCAGCAGTTCAGGGGGTTATACGCAGTATTTT.

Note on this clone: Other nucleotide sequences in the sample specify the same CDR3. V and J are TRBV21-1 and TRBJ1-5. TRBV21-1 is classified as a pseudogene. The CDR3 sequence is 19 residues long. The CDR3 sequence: CASSKELGRGGYSNQPQHF. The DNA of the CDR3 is TGTGCCAGCAGCAAGGAGTTAGGGAGGGGGGGTTATAGCAATCAGCCCCAGCATTTT.

The CDR3 nucleotides are TGTGCCAGCAGTCTACCGGGACAGGGACCTCTGAGCTACACCTTC. Its protein is CASSLPGQGPLSYTF. This chain joins TRBV28 and TRBJ1-2; the match to TRBD1 covers 9 bases. This CDR3 has 15 amino acids. Germline V gene data show CDR1 as MDHEN and CDR2 as SYDVKM. The V gene end was trimmed by 5 bases and the J gene end by 9 bases; junction bases not matched to a gene: 13.

In nucleotides, the CDR3 is TGTGCCAGCAGCTTGGGACAGGGCGAATACGAGCAGTTCTTC. Protein: CASSLGQGEYEQFF. V gene TRBV5-4 combines with J gene TRBJ2-1; the match to TRBD1 covers 7 bases. Trimming at V came to 0 bases and at J to 10 bases, leaving 7 bases not matched to a gene. The CDR3 loop spans 14 amino acids. CDR1 and CDR2 (germline): SGHNT, YYREEE (reference sequence).

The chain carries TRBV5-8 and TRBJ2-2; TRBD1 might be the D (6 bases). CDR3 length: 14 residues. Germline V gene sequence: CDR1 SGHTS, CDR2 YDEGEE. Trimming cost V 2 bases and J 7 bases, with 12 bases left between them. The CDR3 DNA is TGTGCCAGCAGCTTTTATGGGGGCCACGGGGAGCTGTTTTTT. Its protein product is CASSFYGGHGELFF.

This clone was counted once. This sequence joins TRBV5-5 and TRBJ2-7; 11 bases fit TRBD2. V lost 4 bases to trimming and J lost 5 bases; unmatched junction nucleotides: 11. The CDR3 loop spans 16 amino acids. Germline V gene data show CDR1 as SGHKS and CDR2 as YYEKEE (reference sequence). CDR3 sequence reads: CASSLISGRAPNEQYF. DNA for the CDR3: TGTGCCAGCAGCCTGATTAGCGGGAGGGCCCCCAACGAGCAGTACTTC.

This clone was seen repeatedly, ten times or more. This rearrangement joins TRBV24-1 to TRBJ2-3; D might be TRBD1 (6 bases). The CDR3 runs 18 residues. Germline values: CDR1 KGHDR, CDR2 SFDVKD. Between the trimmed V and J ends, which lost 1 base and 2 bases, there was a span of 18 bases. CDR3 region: CATSDFRGREGITDTQYF. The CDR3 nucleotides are TGTGCCACCAGTGATTTCAGGGGACGCGAGGGGATCACAGATACGCAGTATTTT.

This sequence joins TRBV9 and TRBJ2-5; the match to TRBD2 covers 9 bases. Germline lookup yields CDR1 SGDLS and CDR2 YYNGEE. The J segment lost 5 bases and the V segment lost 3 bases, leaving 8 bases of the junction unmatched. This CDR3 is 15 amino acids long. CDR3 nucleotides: TGTGCCAGCAGCGCGGCGGGAGGGTTGCGGGAGACCCAGTACTTC. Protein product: CASSAAGGLRETQYF.

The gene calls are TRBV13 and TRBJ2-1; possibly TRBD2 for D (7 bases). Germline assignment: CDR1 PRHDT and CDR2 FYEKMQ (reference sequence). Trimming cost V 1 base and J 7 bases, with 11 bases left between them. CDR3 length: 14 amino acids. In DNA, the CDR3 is TGTGCCAGCAGCTTAGCGGGGGGCGGGAATGAGCAGTTCTTC. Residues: CASSLAGGGNEQFF.

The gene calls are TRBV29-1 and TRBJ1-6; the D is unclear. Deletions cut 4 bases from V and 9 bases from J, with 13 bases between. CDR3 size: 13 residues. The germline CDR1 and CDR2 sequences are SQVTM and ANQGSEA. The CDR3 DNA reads TGCAGCGTTGTTCCAGGTGTCGGTTCACCCCTCCACTTT. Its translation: CSVVPGVGSPLHF.

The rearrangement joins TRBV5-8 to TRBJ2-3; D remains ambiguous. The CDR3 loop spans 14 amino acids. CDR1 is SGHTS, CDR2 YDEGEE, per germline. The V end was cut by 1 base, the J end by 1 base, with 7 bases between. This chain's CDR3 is CASSLTTGTDTQYF. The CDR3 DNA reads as TGTGCCAGCAGCTTGACGACTGGCACAGATACGCAGTATTTT.

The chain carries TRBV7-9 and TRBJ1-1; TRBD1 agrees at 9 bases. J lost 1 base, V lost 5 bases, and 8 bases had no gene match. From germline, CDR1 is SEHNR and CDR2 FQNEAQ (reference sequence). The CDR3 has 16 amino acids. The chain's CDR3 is CASSLGTGYANTEAFF. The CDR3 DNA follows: TGTGCCAGCAGCCTCGGGACAGGGTATGCGAACACTGAAGCTTTCTTT.

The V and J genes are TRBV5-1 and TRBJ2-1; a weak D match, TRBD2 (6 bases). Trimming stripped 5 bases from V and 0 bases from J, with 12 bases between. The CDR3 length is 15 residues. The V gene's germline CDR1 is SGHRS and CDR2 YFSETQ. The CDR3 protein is CASRSGTYSYNEQFF. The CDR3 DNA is TGCGCCAGCAGATCCGGGACTTACTCCTACAATGAGCAGTTCTTC.

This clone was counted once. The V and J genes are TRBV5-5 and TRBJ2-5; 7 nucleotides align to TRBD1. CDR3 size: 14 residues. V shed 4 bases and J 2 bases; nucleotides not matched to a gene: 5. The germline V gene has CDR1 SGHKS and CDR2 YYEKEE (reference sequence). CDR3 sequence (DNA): TGTGCCAGCAGCCAACGACAGGGTCAAGAGACCCAGTACTTC. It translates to CASSQRQGQETQYF.

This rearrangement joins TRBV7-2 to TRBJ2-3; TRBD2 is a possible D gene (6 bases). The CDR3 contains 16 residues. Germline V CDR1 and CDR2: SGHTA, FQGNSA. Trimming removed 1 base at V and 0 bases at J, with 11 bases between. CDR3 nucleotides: TGTGCCAGCAGCTTAGGGGATCGGGGGAGCACAGATACGCAGTATTTT. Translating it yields CASSLGDRGSTDTQYF.

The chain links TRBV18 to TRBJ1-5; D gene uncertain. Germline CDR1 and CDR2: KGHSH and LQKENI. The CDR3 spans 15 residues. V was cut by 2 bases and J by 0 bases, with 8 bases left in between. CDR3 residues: CASSPSGASNQPQHF. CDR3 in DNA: TGTGCCAGCTCACCATCCGGAGCTAGCAATCAGCCCCAGCATTTT. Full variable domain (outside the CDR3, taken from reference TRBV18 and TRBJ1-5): NAGVMQNPRHLVRRRGQEARLRCSPMKGHSHVYWYRQLPEEGLKFMVYLQKENIIDESGMPKERFSAEFPKEGPSILRIQQVVRGDSAAYFCASSPSGASNQPQHFGDGTRLSIL.

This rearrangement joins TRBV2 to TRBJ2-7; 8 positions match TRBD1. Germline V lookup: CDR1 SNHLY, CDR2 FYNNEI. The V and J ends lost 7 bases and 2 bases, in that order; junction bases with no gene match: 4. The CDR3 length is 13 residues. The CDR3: CASKKDRAYEQYF. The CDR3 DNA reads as TGTGCCAGCAAAAAGGACAGGGCCTACGAGCAGTACTTC. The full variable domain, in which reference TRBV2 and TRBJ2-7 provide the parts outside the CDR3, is EPEVTQTPSHQVTQMGQEVILRCVPISNHLYFYWYRQILGQKVEFLVSFYNNEISEKSEIFDDQFSVERPDGSNFTLKIRSTKLEDSAMYFCASKKDRAYEQYFGPGTRLTVT.

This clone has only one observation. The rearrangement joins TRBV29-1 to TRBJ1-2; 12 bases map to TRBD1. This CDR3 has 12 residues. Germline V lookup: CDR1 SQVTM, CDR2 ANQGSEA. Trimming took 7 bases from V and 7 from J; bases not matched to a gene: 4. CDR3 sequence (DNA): TGCAGCGCGTCGGGACAGGGGGCTGGCTACACCTTC. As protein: CSASGQGAGYTF.

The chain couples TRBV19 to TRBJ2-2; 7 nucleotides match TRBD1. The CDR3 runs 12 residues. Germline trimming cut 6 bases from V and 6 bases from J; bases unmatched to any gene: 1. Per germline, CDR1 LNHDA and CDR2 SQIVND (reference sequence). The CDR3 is CASSDRAGELFF. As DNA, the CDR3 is TGTGCCAGTAGCGACAGGGCCGGGGAGCTGTTTTTT. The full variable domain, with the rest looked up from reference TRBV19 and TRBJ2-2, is DGGITQSPKYLFRKEGQNVTLSCEQNLNHDAMYWYRQDPGQGLRLIYYSQIVNDFQKGDIAEGYSVSREKKESFPLTVTSAQKNPTAFYLCASSDRAGELFFGEGSRLTVL.